One and the same sample provided the 14 T cell receptor beta chains below, sequenced in a study of regulatory T cells in long-lasting Graves disease. Through Arm-PCR of CDR3 regions and iRepertoire HTBI primers, TCR beta libraries were built. TCRdb independently ran MiXCR on the multiplex PCR reads; one entry per CDR3 protein. Found here are some 250,000 distinct CDR3 sequences, around 21% of them singletons; the top ten hold about 15%. Time point meaning: newly diagnosed GD, antithyroid drugs for less than 3 months. PBMC RNA was the source of the TCR library. Sequenced material: peripheral blood mononuclear cells (PBMCs), taken at new diagnosis, from a patient treated with antithyroid drugs. Receptors were obtained from a female donor with Graves disease.

Notes on this clonotype: This may arise from a read error, as a much more abundant clone is one base away. The genes are TRBV20-1 and TRBJ1-6; TRBD1 is a possible D gene (5 bases). Looked up from germline, CDR1 is DFQATT and CDR2 is SNEGSKA (reference sequence). The CDR3 runs 12 residues. Written as DNA, the CDR3 is TGCAGTTCTAAGGGGAAAGATTCACCCCACCACTTT. Protein: CSSKGKDSPHHF.

This clonotype was recorded many times. This chain connects TRBV28 to TRBJ2-1, with D uncertain. Germline CDR1 and CDR2: MDHEN and SYDVKM. The CDR3 extends over 15 amino acids. V gave up 8 bases and J gave up 3 bases, with 17 bases separating them. The CDR3 region is CASSLIWKYYNEQFF. In DNA form, the CDR3 reads TGTGCCAGCTCCCTTATCTGGAAGTACTACAATGAGCAGTTCTTC.

This clonotype was detected many times. The V call is TRBV18, the J call TRBJ1-2; the D gene is possibly TRBD1 (6 bases). CDR3 length: 13 residues. V lost 6 bases and J lost 1, with 9 bases in between. The germline CDR1 and CDR2 sequences are KGHSH and LQKENI. CDR3 DNA: TGTGCCAGCTCCTCGGACAGTAACTATGGCTACACCTTC. Its translation is CASSSDSNYGYTF.

A remark on this clonotype: This sequence is one base from a far larger clone and is likely a read error. This chain uses TRBV2 with TRBJ2-5; weak D call: TRBD2 (5 bases). Trimming removed 3 bases at V and 5 bases at J, with 13 bases between. CDR3 length equals 14 residues. Germline V gives CDR1 SNHLY, CDR2 FYNNEI. The CDR3 sequence: CASSESGGLETQYF. For the CDR3, the DNA is TGTGCCAGCAGTGAGTCGGGCGGGTTGGAGACCCAGTACTTC.

This clonotype has at least ten counts. The gene calls are TRBV20-1 and TRBJ1-6, with 7 bases identical to TRBD1. Germline V lookup: CDR1 DFQATT, CDR2 SNEGSKA (reference sequence). Trimming removed 6 bases from V and 3 bases from J; junction bases left unmatched: 8. The CDR3 contains 15 residues. The CDR3 sequence is CSARTGNLYNSPLHF. DNA for the CDR3: TGCAGTGCCCGGACAGGAAATCTCTATAATTCACCCCTCCACTTT.

To note about this clonotype: A read error may explain this, as a much larger clone is one base away. The chain has TRBV5-6 and TRBJ2-5; TRBD1 matches 10 bases. Germline V CDR1 and CDR2: SGHDT, YYEEEE. The CDR3 is made up of 16 amino acids. CDR3 protein: CANSLTGQGLQETQYF. CDR3 nucleotide sequence: TGTGCCAACAGCTTGACGGGACAGGGGTTACAAGAGACCCAGTACTTC.

This clonotype was detected many times. V gene TRBV12-3 or TRBV12-4 combines with J gene TRBJ1-5; D is undetermined. The length of the CDR3 is 13 residues. Trimming cost V 10 bases and J 4 bases, with 14 bases left between them. CDR3 DNA sequence: TGTGCCACCAGGAATGGGGTAAATCAGCCCCAGCATTTT. The encoded protein is CATRNGVNQPQHF.

The rearrangement uses TRBV15 and TRBJ2-7, with a tentative D call TRBD1 (5 bases). The V end was cut by 4 bases, the J end by 0 bases, with 13 bases between. This CDR3 is built from 15 residues. Germline values: CDR1 LNHNV, CDR2 YYDKDF (reference sequence). CDR3 sequence: CATSKRSDSSYEQYF. The CDR3 DNA reads as TGTGCCACCAGCAAACGCTCCGACAGCTCCTACGAGCAGTACTTC.

The table lists this clonotype with many counts. The V call is TRBV2, the J call TRBJ1-3, with no clear D. This CDR3 comprises 14 residues. The germline gives CDR1 SNHLY, CDR2 FYNNEI. The V and J ends lost 3 bases and 0 bases respectively, with 6 bases between them. CDR3 protein: CASSDGLSGNTIYF. The CDR3 nucleotides read TGTGCCAGCAGTGACGGACTCTCTGGAAACACCATATATTTT.

The V call is TRBV5-5, the J call TRBJ2-7; 7 nucleotides line up with TRBD1. CDR1 is SGHKS, CDR2 YYEKEE, per germline (reference sequence). V shed 7 bases and J 3 bases; nucleotides not matched to a gene: 19. The CDR3 runs 17 residues. The CDR3 region is CASRITWSGTADYEQYF. The CDR3 DNA reads as TGTGCCAGCCGTATTACCTGGTCCGGGACAGCTGACTACGAGCAGTACTTC.

This clonotype was seen at least ten times. This CDR3 is CASTDGWGPDTQYF. CDR3 nucleotide sequence: TGTGCCAGCACCGACGGATGGGGGCCAGATACGCAGTATTTT. The J gene is TRBJ2-3, the V gene TRBV9; D perhaps matches TRBD1 (6 bases). Germline assignment: CDR1 SGDLS and CDR2 YYNGEE. Trimming removed 6 bases from V and 4 bases from J, with 15 bases in between. The CDR3 covers 14 residues.

This clonotype was recorded many times. V is TRBV5-1 and J is TRBJ1-4; 7 bases are shared with TRBD1. This CDR3 has 16 residues. With V trimmed by 0 bases and J by 7 bases, 9 bases remained unmatched. CDR1 SGHRS and CDR2 YFSETQ come from the germline V gene. Here the CDR3 DNA reads TGCGCCAGCAGCTTGGGGGACAGCGGGAATGGTGAAAAACTGTTTTTT. Translated, it gives CASSLGDSGNGEKLFF.

This clonotype has ten or more counts. The chain employs TRBV28 and TRBJ1-1; D is ambiguous. The CDR3 totals 13 residues. Germline V gene sequence: CDR1 MDHEN, CDR2 SYDVKM. The V gene lost 6 bases and the J gene lost 3 bases, with 11 bases spanning the gap. For the CDR3, the DNA is TGTGCCAGCAGCCCCACAGTATACACTGAAGCTTTCTTT. Encoded protein: CASSPTVYTEAFF.

This clonotype came up many times. The chain has TRBV18 and TRBJ2-7; TRBD1 agrees at 7 bases. The V gene's germline CDR1 is KGHSH and CDR2 LQKENI. This CDR3 is built from 14 residues. V trimming: 6 bases; J trimming: 5 bases; junction bases outside the gene matches: 10. CDR3 nucleotides: TGTGCCAGCTCTCATCGACAGGGTCGGGACGAGCAGTACTTC. Encoded protein: CASSHRQGRDEQYF.